This T cell receptor beta chain was retrieved from a study of human T cells and chemical hapten exposure. Study background: Sensitization used 2% DPC on approximately 2 cm by approximately 2 cm upper inner arm skin.

In its sample, this clonotype was seen many times. Its cognate antigen is unknown. One entry per CDR3 protein results from TCRdb running MiXCR on the RACE reads. Among about 110,000 distinct CDR3 sequences, approximately 12% were seen once, and the ten largest hold roughly 1.6%. Regarding time point: pre-sensitization, week 0. The treatment here: therapeutic diphenylcyclopropenone sensitization with weekly scalp DPC. Patches went on only after blood had been drawn each time. Germline V lookup: CDR1 SQVTM, CDR2 ANQGSEA. The CDR3 spans 13 residues. Germline trimming cut 6 bases from V and 5 bases from J; bases unmatched to any gene: 7. Study-wide findings and caveats: Among expanded TCRs, significantly more large CDR3 similarity clusters formed than among controls. Following DPC sensitization, TCRs present above 1 in 1000 frequency showed no change.

The receptor's source is a woman aged 50 to 60 with alopecia areata. Some clones in this sample may be carry-over from other donors' samples. This sample comprised whole blood, obtained in connection with sensitization to the hapten diphenylcyclopropenone (DPC). The rearrangement joins TRBV29-1 to TRBJ1-2; TRBD1 agrees at 9 bases. For the CDR3, the DNA is TGCAGCGTCGCGACAGGGGGGTCTTATGGCTACACCTTC. It encodes CSVATGGSYGYTF.